This TCR beta chain derives from a study of T cells after yellow fever vaccination. Study in general: SMART-Seq v4 Ultra Low Input prepared the low-cell-number fractions. Study findings and constraints: Peak timing came faster in the weaker secondary response, day 5 versus 15.

Points on this clonotype: The antigen is not known. The missing conserved phenylalanine or tryptophan at the end of this CDR3 makes a read error likely.

Via MiXCR, TCRdb re-called the 5' RACE reads, giving one row per CDR3 protein. The sample includes roughly 170,000 distinct CDR3 sequences, around 9.7% of them seen just once. This specimen was CD8+ T cells sorted from PBMCs, taken 45 days after the yellow fever booster vaccination. This clonotype originated in a man between 18 and 35 years old who received the YFV17D yellow fever vaccine.

The CDR3 here is CASSRLGQGLSSYGYTL. The CDR3 DNA reads TGTGCCAGCAGCAGACTTGGACAGGGGCTCTCCAGCTATGGCTACACCTTA. The rearrangement joins TRBV3-1 to TRBJ1-2, with 9 bases identical to TRBD1. The CDR3 runs to 17 residues. Trimming at V came to 5 bases and at J to 4 bases, leaving 14 bases not matched to a gene. The V gene's germline CDR1 is LGHDT and CDR2 YNNKEL (reference sequence).